The 5 T cell receptor beta chains in this list originate from one sample, sequenced in a study of control samples from healthy donors and cancer patients (dated by TCRdb to the early 2020s). Receptor libraries were prepared by the immunoSEQ multiplex PCR assay. Entries here come from immuneACCESS through TCRdb and include only in-frame sequences with V and J called. Some clones fail to appear in such tables; in the studies checked, an unresolved V gene covers under half of the shortfall, and the cause of the remainder is unknown. Across this sample there are 75,000 to 90,000 clones, with about 88% seen only once. The ten largest clones take up over 5.5% of the sample. The material sequenced was blood. Receptors originate from a man aged 45-65 years in good health.

The chain couples TRBV5-1 to TRBJ2-2; no firm D call. The CDR3 sequence is 13 residues long. Germline CDR1 and CDR2: SGHRS and YFSETQ. Trimming shortened V by 0 bases and J by 7 bases, and 7 bases separated the two germline ends. The DNA of the CDR3 is TGCGCCAGCAGCTTGGAGGCGAGCGGGGAGCTGTTTTTT. It codes for CASSLEASGELFF.

The chain uses TRBV5-4 and TRBJ2-3, with TRBD1 identical over 10 bases. Trimming at V came to 0 bases and at J to 6 bases, leaving 4 bases not matched to a gene. The CDR3 extends over 15 amino acids. CDR1 SGHNT and CDR2 YYREEE come from the germline V gene (reference sequence). In DNA form, the CDR3 reads TGTGCCAGCAGCTTGGGACAGGGGGCTTACGATACGCAGTATTTT. Translation: CASSLGQGAYDTQYF.

Of note for this clone: The junction shows a germline mismatch at one end, possibly a read error. The rearrangement joins TRBV11-2 to TRBJ1-1; possible D gene TRBD1, 6 bases. Germline values: CDR1 SGHAT, CDR2 FQNNGV. The CDR3 has 16 amino acids. CDR3 amino acids: CASRLAQGGGNTEAFF. DNA of the CDR3: TGTGCCAGCAGGTTAGCCCAAGGGGGAGGGAACACTGAAGCTTTCTTT.

The J gene is TRBJ2-7, the V gene TRBV5-6; tentatively, D is TRBD2 (6 bases). V gave up 0 bases and J gave up 5 bases, with 6 bases separating them. Germline lookup yields CDR1 SGHDT and CDR2 YYEEEE. This CDR3 spans 12 amino acids. DNA for the CDR3: TGTGCCAGCAGCTTGGGCGGGGACGAGCAGTACTTC. Residues: CASSLGGDEQYF.

The chain couples TRBV12-5 to TRBJ2-7, with TRBD1 matching over 7 bases. The germline V gene encodes CDR1 LGHNT and CDR2 FRNRAP. V shed 6 bases and J 0 bases; nucleotides not matched to a gene: 8. The length of the CDR3 is 15 residues. Written as DNA, the CDR3 is TGTGCTAGTGGACTAGGACAGGCCCTCTCCTACGAGCAGTACTTC. The encoded protein is CASGLGQALSYEQYF.